This T cell receptor (beta chain) was captured by sequencing in a study of blood T cell repertoires in COVID-19. About the research overall: The United States, Italy and Spain were the sources of the acute and convalescent COVID-19 samples. The cDNA or gDNA used as material had been derived from T cells, B-cell-depleted T cells, or PBMCs.

The V segment lost 2 bases and the J segment 7 bases; nucleotides outside the gene matches: 9. This CDR3 region has 16 residues. Germline CDR1 and CDR2: SGHAT and FQNNGV. Sequencing used immunoSEQ multiplex PCR; TCRdb keeps in-frame clones, though not all of them. The data contain about 75,000 clones, 65% to 90% of them singletons. V gene TRBV11-2 combines with J gene TRBJ2-1, with TRBD1 identical over 9 bases. The sequencing input was peripheral blood. This TCR came from a woman in her forties or fifties with acute or convalescent COVID-19. CDR3 DNA: TGTGCCAGCAGCTTAAACCCACAGGGGGCTCGAAATGAGCAGTTCTTC. Encoded protein: CASSLNPQGARNEQFF.